The rows below give T cell receptor beta chains drawn from one sample of a study of cytomegalovirus exposure and HLA in healthy donors. TCRdb keeps only in-frame clones here, not all; method: immunoSEQ multiplex PCR. The sample carries 70,000 to 95,000 clones, about 78% recorded once. The source material was PBMCs. These receptors all stem from a man in his forties or fifties in good health and CMV-seronegative. The CDR3 runs from the conserved cysteine through the conserved F or W. A D gene is named only where the DNA matches it firmly. Only some rows state a clone size, as once, few, many or a class for expanded clones.

clone size: -
V gene: TRBV5-1
CDR3 length: 14
J gene: TRBJ2-7
D gene: -
CDR3 DNA: TGCGCCAGCAGCTTGGATTGGAGCTCCTACGAGCAGTACTTC
CDR3 protein: CASSLDWSSYEQYF

clone size: -
V gene: TRBV6-6
CDR3 length: 14
J gene: TRBJ1-2
D gene: -
CDR3 DNA: TGTGCCAGCAGTTACTCGGGCAGTACCTATGGCTACACCTTC
CDR3 protein: CASSYSGSTYGYTF

clone size: once
V gene: TRBV6-4
CDR3 length: 13
J gene: TRBJ1-1
D gene: -
CDR3 DNA: TGTGCCAGCAGTGAAGGGAGGAGCACTGAAGCTTTCTTT
CDR3 protein: CASSEGRSTEAFF

clone size: -
V gene: TRBV27
CDR3 length: 13
J gene: TRBJ1-6
D gene: TRBD1
CDR3 DNA: TGTGCCAGCCGGGGACAGGGTCACTCACCCCTCCACTTT
CDR3 protein: CASRGQGHSPLHF

clone size: -
V gene: TRBV5-6
CDR3 length: 13
J gene: TRBJ2-3
D gene: -
CDR3 DNA: TGTGCCAGCAGCTCTAAACAGATCCATACGCAGTATTTT
CDR3 protein: CASSSKQIHTQYF

clone size: -
V gene: TRBV19
CDR3 length: 14
J gene: TRBJ2-3
D gene: TRBD1
CDR3 DNA: TGTGCCAGTAGAGACAGGGGTGGCACAGATACGCAGTATTTT
CDR3 protein: CASRDRGGTDTQYF

clone size: -
V gene: TRBV25-1
CDR3 length: 15
J gene: TRBJ1-4
D gene: TRBD1
CDR3 DNA: TGTGCCAGCAGCGAAACAGGGGGCTTGAGTGAAAAACTGTTTTTT
CDR3 protein: CASSETGGLSEKLFF

clone size: -
V gene: TRBV11-3
CDR3 length: 13
J gene: TRBJ2-7
D gene: -
CDR3 DNA: TGTGCCAGCAGCTTGCGGTTTTCCTACGAGCAGTACTTC
CDR3 protein: CASSLRFSYEQYF

clone size: -
V gene: TRBV12-5
CDR3 length: 16
J gene: TRBJ2-1
D gene: -
CDR3 DNA: TGTGCTAGTGGTTTGGTCACGGGTGGCTCTCGAAATGAGCAGTTCTTC
CDR3 protein: CASGLVTGGSRNEQFF

clone size: -
V gene: TRBV7-9
CDR3 length: 18
J gene: TRBJ2-6
D gene: -
CDR3 DNA: TGTGCCAGCAGCTTAGGAGTAGGGTCAGGGGCAGGGGCCAACGTCCTGACTTTC
CDR3 protein: CASSLGVGSGAGANVLTF

clone size: once
V gene: TRBV28
CDR3 length: 14
J gene: TRBJ1-3
D gene: TRBD1
CDR3 DNA: TGTGCCAGTAGTACAGGGGGCGCGGGAAACACCATATATTTT
CDR3 protein: CASSTGGAGNTIYF

clone size: -
V gene: TRBV4-1
CDR3 length: 15
J gene: TRBJ2-2
D gene: -
CDR3 DNA: TGCGCCAGCAGCCTTTTAACAGCGAACACCGGGGAGCTGTTTTTT
CDR3 protein: CASSLLTANTGELFF

clone size: -
V gene: TRBV7-8
CDR3 length: 15
J gene: TRBJ1-2
D gene: -
CDR3 DNA: TGTGCCAGCAGCTTAACGACAGTGTGGGAAGATGGCTACACCTTC
CDR3 protein: CASSLTTVWEDGYTF

clone size: -
V gene: TRBV6-1
CDR3 length: 16
J gene: TRBJ2-1
D gene: TRBD1
CDR3 DNA: TGTGCCAGCAGTGATTACTCCGGGACAGGGGAAAATGAGCAGTTCTTC
CDR3 protein: CASSDYSGTGENEQFF

clone size: -
V gene: TRBV5-1
CDR3 length: 13
J gene: TRBJ2-1
D gene: -
CDR3 DNA: TGCGCCAGCAGCTCCCTGAGAGGGAGTGAGCAGTTCTTC
CDR3 protein: CASSSLRGSEQFF

clone size: -
V gene: TRBV7-3
CDR3 length: 13
J gene: TRBJ1-1
D gene: -
CDR3 DNA: TGTGCCAGCAGCTTAACGCAGGACACTGAAGCTTTCTTT
CDR3 protein: CASSLTQDTEAFF

clone size: -
V gene: TRBV19
CDR3 length: 16
J gene: TRBJ1-4
D gene: TRBD1
CDR3 DNA: TGTGCCAGTAGCAGACCACCGGGACAGGGTCATGAAAAACTGTTTTTT
CDR3 protein: CASSRPPGQGHEKLFF

clone size: -
V gene: TRBV28
CDR3 length: 14
J gene: TRBJ2-5
D gene: TRBD1
CDR3 DNA: TGTGCCAGCAGAACCCCAGGGGGCTGGGAGACCCAGTACTTC
CDR3 protein: CASRTPGGWETQYF